This T cell receptor beta chain was captured by sequencing in a study of beta chain features in type 1 diabetes. In the study overall: Patients were similar to healthy donors in age and gender (as well as in cell yields).

The CDR3 is made up of 17 amino acids. V was clipped by 2 bases and J by 4 bases, with 21 bases between them. Germline V gene data show CDR1 as SGDLS and CDR2 as YYNGEE. This clone was observed a handful of times. Its matching antigen is unknown. Study-level results: TCRB CDR3 length was moderately but significantly reduced in all four CD4+ subsets of Type 1 diabetes patients.

The sequenced template was cDNA made from the entire isolated RNA. TCRdb's table, derived via immunoSEQ multiplex PCR, lists solely in-frame clones and lacks some. The data contain roughly 700,000 clones, around 15% of them seen just once; the ten biggest clones take up approximately 0.022%. Sample: naive CD4+ T cells from blood. This TCR derives from a young man with type 1 diabetes. This chain uses TRBV9 with TRBJ1-1; tentatively, D is TRBD1 (5 bases). The CDR3 sequence is CASSVGTRSLPFTEAFF. For the CDR3, the DNA is TGTGCCAGCAGCGTTGGGACGCGGTCCCTTCCATTCACTGAAGCTTTCTTT.